This T cell receptor beta chain was recorded in a study of STAT5B mutations in CD4+ large granular lymphocyte leukemia. Notes on the study in general: Patient CD4-sorted repertoires stayed more clonal than healthy ones after leukemic-clone removal. Top patient clones used TRBV06 genes more often: 8/27 versus 2/35 in controls.

This clone came up a few times. Its matching antigen is unknown. Generated by immunoSEQ multiplex PCR, the TCRdb table keeps only in-frame clones and is missing some. The sample carries tens of thousands of clones, 84% recorded once. The V segment lost 1 base and the J segment 4 bases; nucleotides outside the gene matches: 3. The CDR3 has 14 amino acids. CDR1 and CDR2 (germline): SEHNR, FQNEAQ (reference sequence). The V and J genes are TRBV7-9 and TRBJ1-2; 7 bases line up with TRBD1. This receptor was identified in a human donor in good health. Material for sequencing was CD4+ T cells from blood buffy coats. The CDR3 region has the DNA TGTGCCAGCAGCTTAGGAGGGGGCGGCTATGGCTACACCTTC. Translated, it gives CASSLGGGGYGYTF.